The 28 T cell receptor beta chains listed next were all sequenced from one sample in a study of blood T cells in healthy people across ages. It was with a sample-barcoded 5' primer and a J-beta primer mix that a second PCR of about 7 to 12 cycles was run. TCRdb re-called the 5' RACE reads with MiXCR, one entry per CDR3 protein. The repertoire holds about 970,000 distinct CDR3 sequences, with approximately 50% as singletons. The sample was blood. All receptors derive from a woman aged 55-69 years in good health.

This clonotype came up once. The chain combines TRBV6-5 with TRBJ2-6; D is uncertain. This CDR3 is built from 13 residues. Germline CDR1 MNHEY, CDR2 SVGAGI. V was pared by 5 bases and J by 3 bases, with 5 bases between. The CDR3 sequence is CASSGNGANVLTF. The CDR3 DNA follows: TGTGCCAGCAGTGGGAATGGGGCCAACGTCCTGACTTTC.

This clonotype was picked up a small number of times. The chain couples TRBV29-1 to TRBJ2-7; 8 bases fit TRBD2. Germline values: CDR1 SQVTM, CDR2 ANQGSEA. The CDR3 is 14 amino acids. V lost 7 bases, J lost 2 bases, and 10 bases stayed unmatched. CDR3 loop: CSAVGKRGTYEQYF. CDR3 DNA: TGCAGCGCCGTCGGGAAGCGGGGGACCTACGAGCAGTACTTC.

This rearrangement joins TRBV6-5 to TRBJ2-5; D is perhaps TRBD1 or TRBD2 (5 bases each). V lost 2 bases to trimming and J lost 5 bases, with 12 bases between them. Germline V gene sequence: CDR1 MNHEY, CDR2 SVGAGI. CDR3 length equals 14 residues. CDR3 nucleotides: TGTGCCAGCAGTTACGGCGTAGGGACGGAGACCCAGTACTTC. As protein: CASSYGVGTETQYF.

The rearrangement joins TRBV4-2 to TRBJ2-3; 15 bases line up with TRBD2. Germline V gives CDR1 LGHNA, CDR2 YNFKEQ. The CDR3 is 21 amino acids. J gave up 2 bases and V 6 bases, and 18 bases lay outside the gene matches. The CDR3, as DNA: TGTGCCAGCAGGCTACGCGGTGGACTAGCGGGAGGGCCCGGGCCCACAGATACGCAGTATTTT. Amino acids: CASRLRGGLAGGPGPTDTQYF.

The table lists this clonotype with a few counts. The rearrangement joins TRBV20-1 to TRBJ2-1; D might be TRBD1 (6 bases). The CDR3 has 12 amino acids. The germline V gene has CDR1 DFQATT and CDR2 SNEGSKA (reference sequence). V dropped 4 bases and J dropped 8 bases, with 12 bases sitting between them. CDR3 in DNA: TGCAGTGCTAACGGGCCAGGGGATGAGCAGTTCTTC. It yields the protein CSANGPGDEQFF.

This clonotype was detected ten times or more. This chain links TRBV20-1 with TRBJ2-3; D perhaps matches TRBD2 (6 bases). Germline V CDR1 and CDR2: DFQATT, SNEGSKA (reference sequence). Deletions cut 7 bases from V and 3 bases from J, with 17 bases between. The CDR3 is made up of 14 amino acids. CDR3: CSVARDSTTDTQYF. The CDR3, as DNA: TGCAGTGTCGCCCGGGACTCTACGACAGATACGCAGTATTTT.

J is TRBJ1-1 and V is TRBV20-1; D not resolved. Germline V gene lookup returns CDR1 DFQATT and CDR2 SNEGSKA (reference sequence). This CDR3 has 13 amino acids. Trimming stripped 3 bases from V and 4 bases from J, with 12 bases between. For the CDR3, the DNA is TGCAGTGCTAGCCGTCTTCTCAGCACTGAAGCTTTCTTT. Translating it yields CSASRLLSTEAFF.

The sample holds a few counts of this clonotype. J is TRBJ2-7 and V is TRBV5-1, with D perhaps TRBD1 or TRBD2 (5 bases each). The length of the CDR3 is 13 residues. Trimming took off 4 bases at V and 6 bases at J, with 14 bases between the two ends. The germline CDR1 and CDR2 sequences are SGHRS and YFSETQ. The CDR3, as DNA: TGCGCCAGCAGCATCCGGGAAGACAGCGAGCAGTACTTC. Translating gives CASSIREDSEQYF.

The V gene is TRBV4-2, the J gene TRBJ2-5; the D gene is possibly TRBD1 (5 bases). CDR1 and CDR2 (germline): LGHNA, YNFKEQ. This CDR3 is 16 amino acids long. Trimming took off 0 bases at V and 4 bases at J, with 15 bases between the two ends. As DNA, the CDR3 is TGTGCCAGCAGCCAAGATGGAGAAGGGGAAGGAGAGACCCAGTACTTC. Residues: CASSQDGEGEGETQYF.

J is TRBJ1-2 and V is TRBV25-1; D ambiguous. V was trimmed by 6 bases and J by 4 bases, leaving 12 bases between them. The V gene's germline CDR1 is MGHDK and CDR2 SYGVNS. The CDR3 consists of 13 residues. The CDR3 DNA follows: TGTGCCAGCAGGAAAACGAAGACCTATGGCTACACCTTC. This translates into CASRKTKTYGYTF.

This clonotype was found a few times. The rearrangement links TRBV6-6 to TRBJ2-7, with D tentatively TRBD1 (5 bases). Trimming took off 0 bases at V and 3 bases at J, with 6 bases between the two ends. This CDR3 comprises 13 residues. Germline CDR1 is MNHNY and CDR2 is SVGAGI (reference sequence). CDR3 in amino acids: CASSYSGVYEQYF. The CDR3, as DNA: TGTGCCAGCAGTTACTCAGGGGTCTACGAGCAGTACTTC.

J is TRBJ2-7 and V is TRBV28; D is ambiguous. The CDR3 is 11 amino acids. The germline V gene encodes CDR1 MDHEN and CDR2 SYDVKM. Trimming took off 7 bases at V and 4 bases at J, with 8 bases between the two ends. CDR3 in DNA: TGTGCCAGCAAAGATGAGTACGAGCAGTACTTC. It translates to CASKDEYEQYF.

This clonotype was recorded many times. The chain is built from TRBV6-2 or TRBV6-3 and TRBJ1-2, with TRBD1 matching 7 bases. Trimming removed 8 bases from V and 2 bases from J; junction bases left unmatched: 8. CDR3 size: 14 residues. Germline values: CDR1 MNHEY, CDR2 SVGEGT. CDR3 sequence reads: CASVRDSLNYGYTF. In nucleotides, the CDR3 is TGTGCCAGCGTCCGGGACAGCCTAAACTATGGCTACACCTTC.

Points on this clonotype: At one end, the junction sequence differs from germline, possibly due to a read error. The V and J genes are TRBV11-2 and TRBJ2-1, with D perhaps TRBD2 (6 bases). CDR1 SGHAT and CDR2 FQNNGV come from the germline V gene. The CDR3 loop spans 15 amino acids. The CDR3 DNA is TGTGCTAGCAGCTTGGTTAGCGGAGTTGCCAATGAGCAGTTCTTC. It codes for CASSLVSGVANEQFF.

The gene calls are TRBV20-1 and TRBJ2-4; D remains ambiguous. In germline, CDR1 is DFQATT, CDR2 SNEGSKA (reference sequence). The CDR3 is 11 amino acids. V was cut by 3 bases and J by 6 bases, with 6 bases left in between. This CDR3 reads CSASLGNIQYF. CDR3 DNA sequence: TGCAGTGCTAGTCTTGGAAACATTCAGTACTTC.

V usage is TRBV12-3 or TRBV12-4 and J usage is TRBJ2-2, with 8 bases matching TRBD2. After removal of 6 bases from V and 6 bases from J, the junction contained 15 bases not matched to a gene. The CDR3 has 17 amino acids. CDR3 nucleotides: TGTGCCAGCAGACCGACGAGACCAGCGGGAGACCCCGGGGAGCTGTTTTTT. Translating gives CASRPTRPAGDPGELFF.

V and J are TRBV4-1 and TRBJ2-2; D might be TRBD1 (6 bases). The CDR3 totals 16 residues. Looked up from germline, CDR1 is MGHRA and CDR2 is YSYEKL. Deletions cut 5 bases from V and 1 base from J, with 14 bases between. Here the CDR3 reads CASSYRQTGNTGELFF. DNA for the CDR3: TGCGCCAGCAGCTACCGACAGACAGGGAACACCGGGGAGCTGTTTTTT.

This sequence joins TRBV4-2 and TRBJ1-2; the D is unclear. The CDR3 length is 17 residues. Looked up from germline, CDR1 is LGHNA and CDR2 is YNFKEQ. V dropped 0 bases and J dropped 2 bases, with 16 bases sitting between them. CDR3: CASSQDLQAAMNYGYTF. Here the CDR3 DNA reads TGTGCCAGCAGCCAAGATCTCCAGGCGGCGATGAACTATGGCTACACCTTC.

This chain links TRBV14 with TRBJ2-3; 11 bases align to TRBD2. The CDR3 consists of 14 residues. The J segment lost 1 base and the V segment lost 9 bases, leaving 3 bases of the junction unmatched. Looked up from germline, CDR1 is SGHDN and CDR2 is FVKESK. CDR3 loop: CARKGLAGTDTQYF. The CDR3 DNA is TGTGCCAGGAAGGGACTAGCGGGCACAGATACGCAGTATTTT.

This clonotype showed up just a few times. The chain joins TRBV29-1 to TRBJ2-1, with D unresolved. The CDR3 runs 11 residues. The germline gives CDR1 SQVTM, CDR2 ANQGSEA. The V and J ends lost 3 bases and 7 bases respectively, with 7 bases between them. The DNA for the CDR3 is TGCAGCGTTGATAAGGGAAATGAGCAGTTCTTC. It codes for CSVDKGNEQFF.

This clonotype was picked up a small number of times. This chain joins TRBV27 and TRBJ2-5; TRBD1 agrees at 10 bases. The CDR3 extends over 16 amino acids. Germline lookup yields CDR1 MNHEY and CDR2 SMNVEV (reference sequence). V gave up 6 bases and J gave up 3 bases; unmatched junction bases: 10. CDR3 amino acids: CASSSPSGTGEETQYF. DNA for the CDR3: TGTGCCAGCAGCAGTCCCTCCGGGACAGGGGAAGAGACCCAGTACTTC.

This sequence joins TRBV7-2 and TRBJ1-2; the match to TRBD1 covers 8 bases. The CDR3 totals 15 residues. The V and J ends lost 5 bases and 8 bases, in that order; junction bases with no gene match: 13. Germline loops: CDR1 SGHTA, CDR2 FQGNSA. The CDR3 loop is CASSPQGGTGEGYTF. In DNA, the CDR3 is TGTGCCAGCAGCCCCCAGGGGGGGACAGGAGAGGGCTACACCTTC.

The J gene is TRBJ1-2, the V gene TRBV25-1; D uncertain. Germline V gives CDR1 MGHDK, CDR2 SYGVNS. The CDR3 runs to 13 residues. V was cut by 3 bases and J by 8 bases, with 13 bases left in between. The CDR3 sequence is CASSDRGKLGYTF. The CDR3 nucleotides read TGTGCCAGCAGTGATAGAGGGAAATTGGGCTACACCTTC.

This clonotype was counted only a few times. The V call is TRBV4-2, the J call TRBJ2-1; 10 nucleotides agree with TRBD2. This CDR3 has 15 residues. CDR1 and CDR2 from the germline V gene are LGHNA and YNFKEQ. J lost 7 bases, V lost 7 bases, and 10 bases had no gene match. CDR3 nucleotides: TGTGCCAGCACCCGAGAAGGTAGCGGGAGGAATGAGCAGTTCTTC. As protein: CASTREGSGRNEQFF.

The rearrangement uses TRBV7-9 and TRBJ1-6; D may be TRBD1 (6 bases). The CDR3 length is 15 residues. Germline assignment: CDR1 SEHNR and CDR2 FQNEAQ (reference sequence). The V gene lost 5 bases and the J gene lost 7 bases, with 15 bases spanning the gap. The DNA of the CDR3 is TGTGCCAGCAGCCCGCCGGGACACCTAAATTCACCCCTCCACTTT. Protein sequence: CASSPPGHLNSPLHF.

With respect to this clonotype: The germline gene is not matched at one end of the junction; a read error may be the cause. The rearrangement links TRBV7-3 to TRBJ2-3; 8 bases are a match to TRBD2. Germline-derived CDR1 and CDR2 are SGHTA and FQGTGA. The CDR3 length is 14 residues. The CDR3 here is CVSSLGLAGDTQYF. The CDR3 bases are TGTGTCAGCAGCTTAGGGCTAGCGGGAGATACGCAGTATTTT.

This chain joins TRBV4-1 and TRBJ2-2; maybe TRBD2 (6 bases). The CDR3 has 16 amino acids. Per germline, CDR1 MGHRA and CDR2 YSYEKL. Trimming pared 4 bases from V and 4 bases from J, leaving 16 bases between. CDR3 protein: CASSPLRGTGTGELFF. Here the CDR3 DNA reads TGCGCCAGCAGCCCCCTCCGGGGGACTGGCACCGGGGAGCTGTTTTTT.

The genes are TRBV5-1 and TRBJ2-3; D possibly corresponds to TRBD1 (6 bases). In germline, CDR1 is SGHRS, CDR2 YFSETQ. V lost 4 bases and J 0 bases, leaving 15 bases between the germline ends. This CDR3 region has 16 residues. CDR3 nucleotide sequence: TGCGCCAGCAGCCACTACGACAGGCCCAGCACAGATACGCAGTATTTT. Amino acids: CASSHYDRPSTDTQYF.